A selection of T cell receptor beta chains follows, all from one sample in a study of shared clonotypes between healthy human individuals. Clones were sequenced by immunoSEQ multiplex PCR, and TCRdb holds only the in-frame ones, with some missing. The data contain some 900,000 clones, over 75% of them singletons. Sequenced input: memory CD4+ T cells sorted from blood. The receptors shown here come from a man aged 18 to 35 in good health. The CDR3 runs from the conserved cysteine through the conserved F or W. The D gene is left open where the match is weak. A clone size is listed for some rows: how often the clone was seen (once, few, many), or a class if it is expanded.

v_call	cdr3_length	j_call	clone_size	d_call	cdr3_aa	cdr3_nt
TRBV6-4	15	TRBJ1-4	-	-	CASTRGGRANEKLFF	TGTGCCAGCACCCGTGGGGGGCGGGCTAATGAAAAACTGTTTTTT
TRBV7-9	16	TRBJ1-1	-	-	CASSLKSAGRNTEAFF	TGTGCTAGCAGCTTAAAATCGGCAGGGAGAAACACTGAAGCTTTCTTT
TRBV9	15	TRBJ2-5	-	TRBD2	CASSVAGGPIETQYF	TGTGCCAGCAGCGTAGCGGGGGGGCCAATAGAGACCCAGTACTTC
TRBV11-2	13	TRBJ2-5	-	-	CASSRERQETQYF	TGTGCCAGCAGCCGCGAACGCCAAGAGACCCAGTACTTC
TRBV7-2	12	TRBJ1-2	-	-	CASSVTNYGYTF	TGTGCCAGCAGCGTGACCAACTATGGCTACACCTTC
TRBV5-6	15	TRBJ2-7	-	-	CASSLLGTDSYEQYF	TGTGCCAGCAGCTTGCTTGGGACGGATTCCTACGAGCAGTACTTC
TRBV5-1	15	TRBJ1-4	-	TRBD1	CAWDRGLEANEKLFF	TGCGCCTGGGACAGGGGGCTGGAGGCTAATGAAAAACTGTTTTTT
TRBV5-1	15	TRBJ2-1	-	-	CASSPDRLAYNEQFF	TGCGCCAGCAGCCCTGACAGGCTTGCCTACAATGAGCAGTTCTTC
TRBV2	12	TRBJ2-3	few	-	CASRQGTDTQYF	TGTGCCAGCCGGCAGGGCACAGATACGCAGTATTTT
TRBV4-1	14	TRBJ1-5	-	-	CASSSDGRNQPQHF	TGCGCCAGCAGTTCCGACGGCCGCAATCAGCCCCAGCATTTT
TRBV30	16	TRBJ2-3	-	TRBD2	CAWSGPTAGGRNTQYF	TGTGCCTGGAGTGGCCCAACAGCGGGGGGACGGAATACGCAGTATTTT
TRBV20-1	11	TRBJ1-2	-	-	CSARTQDGYTF	TGCAGTGCCCGGACCCAGGATGGCTACACCTTC
TRBV2	16	TRBJ2-2	-	TRBD2	CASNGLAGENTGELFF	TGTGCCAGCAACGGACTAGCGGGAGAGAACACCGGGGAGCTGTTTTTT
TRBV4-1	14	TRBJ2-7	-	-	CASRAGLLSYEQYF	TGCGCCAGCAGGGCAGGCCTACTCTCCTACGAGCAGTACTTC
TRBV27	17	TRBJ2-5	-	TRBD2	CASSPGMVAGGRETQYF	TGTGCCAGCAGTCCGGGGATGGTAGCGGGAGGACGGGAGACCCAGTACTTC
TRBV30	12	TRBJ1-6	once	TRBD1	CAWNGGQAPLHF	TGTGCCTGGAATGGGGGACAGGCACCCCTCCACTTT
TRBV6-5	15	TRBJ2-3	-	-	CASKYSRTLPDTQYF	TGTGCCAGCAAGTATTCTAGAACTCTCCCAGATACGCAGTATTTT
TRBV18	17	TRBJ2-1	-	TRBD1	CASSVSTGGLWDNEQFF	TGTGCCAGCTCAGTCTCCACAGGGGGCCTGTGGGACAATGAGCAGTTCTTC
TRBV5-1	15	TRBJ2-3	-	-	CASSRPVDFGDTQYF	TGCGCCAGCAGTCGACCAGTTGACTTCGGAGATACGCAGTATTTT
TRBV2	13	TRBJ2-2	-	-	CASSPTETGELFF	TGTGCCAGCAGTCCGACGGAGACCGGGGAGCTGTTTTTT
TRBV19	13	TRBJ2-7	once	-	CASSTSGGYEQYF	TGTGCCAGTAGTACCTCAGGGGGGTACGAGCAGTACTTC
TRBV19	14	TRBJ1-1	-	TRBD1	CASTPDRVNTEAFF	TGTGCCAGTACCCCGGACAGGGTGAACACTGAAGCTTTCTTT
TRBV18	14	TRBJ2-7	-	TRBD1	CASSPNNRGAEQYF	TGTGCCAGCTCACCAAATAACAGGGGGGCCGAGCAGTACTTC
TRBV7-3	14	TRBJ1-5	few	TRBD1	CASSPGGGNQPQHF	TGTGCCAGCAGCCCAGGGGGGGGCAATCAGCCCCAGCATTTT
TRBV18	15	TRBJ2-7	once	TRBD1	CASSPSGQGALEQYF	TGTGCCAGCTCACCGTCCGGACAGGGGGCGCTTGAGCAGTACTTC
TRBV7-8	13	TRBJ2-7	-	-	CASSREQNYEQYF	TGTGCCAGCAGCCGAGAACAGAACTACGAGCAGTACTTC
TRBV6-1	12	TRBJ1-6	-	-	CASRQGGSPLHF	TGTGCCAGCAGACAGGGAGGATCACCCCTCCACTTT
TRBV5-1	14	TRBJ2-5	-	-	CASSLEWGEETQYF	TGCGCCAGCAGCTTGGAGTGGGGGGAAGAGACCCAGTACTTC
TRBV7-8	15	TRBJ2-7	-	-	CASSLPGGRGYEQYF	TGTGCCAGCAGCTTACCTGGAGGGCGGGGTTACGAGCAGTACTTC
TRBV5-1	11	TRBJ2-7	-	-	CASSQEYEQYF	TGCGCCAGCAGCCAGGAGTACGAGCAGTACTTC
TRBV19	12	TRBJ2-5	-	-	CASSIGQGAQYF	TGTGCCAGTAGTATAGGCCAAGGGGCCCAGTACTTC
TRBV30	17	TRBJ2-3	-	TRBD2	CAWSVWSSGRGTDTQYF	TGTGCCTGGAGTGTATGGTCTAGCGGGAGGGGCACAGATACGCAGTATTTT
TRBV27	15	TRBJ2-7	-	-	CASSPGGDLGTVKYF	TGTGCCAGCAGTCCAGGGGGGGATTTAGGAACAGTCAAGTACTTC
TRBV5-1	14	TRBJ2-3	-	TRBD1	CASTRTGGTDTQYF	TGCGCCAGCACCAGGACAGGGGGCACAGATACGCAGTATTTT
TRBV6-5	13	TRBJ1-1	-	-	CASSRTVNTEAFF	TGTGCCAGCAGTCGGACCGTGAACACTGAAGCTTTCTTT
TRBV6-6	14	TRBJ1-1	-	-	CASNTGQRNTEAFF	TGTGCCAGCAATACCGGACAGCGCAACACTGAAGCTTTCTTT
TRBV27	14	TRBJ2-3	-	-	CASRRSGGTDTQYF	TGTGCCAGCAGGCGAAGCGGCGGGACAGATACGCAGTATTTT
TRBV28	14	TRBJ2-7	-	TRBD1	CATPNRGSSYEQYF	TGTGCCACCCCGAACAGGGGGAGCTCCTACGAGCAGTACTTC
TRBV6-1	13	TRBJ2-1	-	TRBD2	CASSEQRGNEQFF	TGTGCCAGCAGTGAACAGCGGGGCAATGAGCAGTTCTTC